Below, 11 T cell receptor beta chains from the same sample are listed, as sequenced in a study of spatial heterogeneity in lung cancer. As for time point: sample taken at primary tumor resection. TCRdb reprocessed the 5' RACE reads with MiXCR, giving one entry per CDR3 protein. The sample records approximately 92,000 distinct CDR3 sequences, around 12% being singletons. Specimen: PBMCs, collected at surgery. The receptor source for this set is a male donor with early-stage non-small cell lung cancer.

The chain employs TRBV6-2 or TRBV6-3 and TRBJ1-5, with a possible D match to TRBD1 (5 bases). V lost 6 bases to trimming and J lost 0 bases, with 9 bases between them. The CDR3 spans 14 residues. The germline V gene has CDR1 MNHEY and CDR2 SVGEGT. The CDR3 sequence is CASRFGGSNQPQHF. The CDR3 DNA is TGTGCCAGCAGATTCGGGGGTAGCAATCAGCCCCAGCATTTT.

This clonotype was recorded a few times. The V call is TRBV6-2 or TRBV6-3, the J call TRBJ2-1; D is ambiguous. V dropped 5 bases and J dropped 9 bases, with 11 bases sitting between them. The CDR3 is made up of 12 amino acids. Germline loops: CDR1 MNHEY, CDR2 SVGEGT. CDR3 region: CASSDHPGEQFF. CDR3 nucleotide sequence: TGTGCCAGCAGTGACCACCCCGGTGAGCAGTTCTTC.

The J gene is TRBJ2-3, the V gene TRBV5-1; perhaps TRBD2 as D (5 bases). V shed 4 bases and J shed 3 bases, with 12 bases lying between them. The CDR3 spans 14 residues. CDR1 is SGHRS, CDR2 YFSETQ, per germline. In DNA form, the CDR3 reads TGCGCCAGCAGCCCCTCACTAGAAACAGATACGCAGTATTTT. Its protein is CASSPSLETDTQYF.

This clonotype was observed many times. This sequence joins TRBV28 and TRBJ2-1; TRBD2 agrees at 11 bases. Losses at the gene ends were 2 bases for V and 9 bases for J; bases not matched to a gene: 12. This CDR3 region has 17 residues. The germline V gene encodes CDR1 MDHEN and CDR2 SYDVKM. CDR3 sequence (DNA): TGTGCCAGCAGTTTAAATAGCGGGAGGGCCTTTTTCCGTGAGCAGTTCTTC. Its translation: CASSLNSGRAFFREQFF.

This clonotype was detected many times. The chain carries TRBV6-6 and TRBJ2-3; 14 bases are a match to TRBD2. The V gene's germline CDR1 is MNHNY and CDR2 SVGAGI (reference sequence). The junction had 3 bases not matched to a gene; V was cut back by 6 bases and J by 4 bases. The CDR3 loop spans 15 amino acids. CDR3 nucleotide sequence: TGTGCCAGCAGCCGGACTAGCGGGAGGTCAGATACGCAGTATTTT. The encoded protein is CASSRTSGRSDTQYF.

This clonotype was detected only a few times. The V gene is TRBV24-1, the J gene TRBJ2-2, with 7 bases identical to TRBD2. Germline lookup yields CDR1 KGHDR and CDR2 SFDVKD. The CDR3 has 14 amino acids. V lost 5 bases and J lost 6; bases outside the gene matches: 5. The CDR3 DNA sequence: TGTGCCACCAGTGTTGCGGGAGAGGCCGGGGAGCTGTTTTTT. It encodes CATSVAGEAGELFF.

V gene TRBV10-3 combines with J gene TRBJ2-1; D is possibly TRBD2 (6 bases). CDR1 is ENHRY and CDR2 is SYGVKD in the germline V gene. The V and J ends lost 2 bases and 8 bases respectively, with 13 bases between them. The length of the CDR3 is 14 residues. The DNA of the CDR3 is TGTGCCATCAGTGAGCGGAGGGGTGAGGATGAGCAGTTCTTC. It codes for CAISERRGEDEQFF.

As regards this clonotype: A clone one base away is much larger, so this may be a read error. The chain is built from TRBV4-2 and TRBJ2-5, with 8 bases that match TRBD2. The CDR3 contains 15 residues. The trim removed 5 bases at V and 5 bases at J, leaving 10 bases unmatched. CDR1 is LGHNA and CDR2 is YNFKEQ in the germline V gene. CDR3 sequence: CASSEGTSLDETQYF. The CDR3 DNA is TGTGCCAGCAGCGAAGGGACTAGTTTAGATGAGACCCAGTACTTC.

The chain is built from TRBV2 and TRBJ2-5; D gene unclear. This CDR3 is 13 amino acids long. Germline V gene data show CDR1 as SNHLY and CDR2 as FYNNEI. Trimming left V 3 bases short and J 4 bases short, with 9 bases between. The CDR3 sequence is CASSDPGRETQYF. The CDR3 DNA reads TGTGCCAGCAGTGACCCAGGAAGAGAGACCCAGTACTTC.

This clonotype was counted only a few times. The gene calls are TRBV24-1 and TRBJ1-2; 9 bases match TRBD1. This CDR3 has 17 amino acids. CDR1 and CDR2 (germline): KGHDR, SFDVKD. The trim removed 4 bases at V and 0 bases at J, leaving 8 bases unmatched. CDR3 in amino acids: CATSDAGTGRTNYGYTF. DNA for the CDR3: TGTGCCACCAGTGACGCCGGGACAGGGAGGACTAACTATGGCTACACCTTC.

This clonotype occurred a few times. This chain uses TRBV2 with TRBJ1-1; D remains ambiguous. The CDR3 spans 16 residues. V was trimmed by 0 bases and J by 4 bases, leaving 15 bases between them. Per the germline V gene, CDR1 is SNHLY and CDR2 is FYNNEI. CDR3 loop: CASSEALKGSLTEAFF. The CDR3 DNA reads TGTGCCAGCAGTGAAGCGCTCAAAGGAAGCCTCACTGAAGCTTTCTTT. Combining the CDR3 with reference TRBV2 and TRBJ1-1 gives the whole variable domain EPEVTQTPSHQVTQMGQEVILRCVPISNHLYFYWYRQILGQKVEFLVSFYNNEISEKSEIFDDQFSVERPDGSNFTLKIRSTKLEDSAMYFCASSEALKGSLTEAFFGQGTRLTVV.